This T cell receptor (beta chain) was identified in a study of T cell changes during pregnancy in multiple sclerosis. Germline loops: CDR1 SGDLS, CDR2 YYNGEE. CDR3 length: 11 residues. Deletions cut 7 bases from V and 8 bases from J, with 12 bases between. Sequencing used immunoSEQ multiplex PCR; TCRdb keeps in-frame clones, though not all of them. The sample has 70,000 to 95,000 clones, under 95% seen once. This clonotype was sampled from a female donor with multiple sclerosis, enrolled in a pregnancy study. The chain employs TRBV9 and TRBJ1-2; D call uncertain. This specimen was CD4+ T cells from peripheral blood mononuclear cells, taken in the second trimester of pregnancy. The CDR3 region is CASDGIRGYTF. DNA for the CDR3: TGTGCCAGCGACGGGATAAGGGGCTACACCTTC.